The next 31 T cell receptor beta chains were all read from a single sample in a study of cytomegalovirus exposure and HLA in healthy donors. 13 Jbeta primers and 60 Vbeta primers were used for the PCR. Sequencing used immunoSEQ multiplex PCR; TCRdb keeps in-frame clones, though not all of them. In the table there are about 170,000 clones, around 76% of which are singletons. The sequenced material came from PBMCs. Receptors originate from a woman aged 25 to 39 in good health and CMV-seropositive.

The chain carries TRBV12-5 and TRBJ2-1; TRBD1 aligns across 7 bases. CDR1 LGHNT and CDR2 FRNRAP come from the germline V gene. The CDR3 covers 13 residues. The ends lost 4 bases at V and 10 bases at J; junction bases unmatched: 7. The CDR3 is CASGSPDREEQFF. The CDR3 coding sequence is TGTGCTAGTGGTTCTCCTGACAGGGAGGAGCAGTTCTTC.

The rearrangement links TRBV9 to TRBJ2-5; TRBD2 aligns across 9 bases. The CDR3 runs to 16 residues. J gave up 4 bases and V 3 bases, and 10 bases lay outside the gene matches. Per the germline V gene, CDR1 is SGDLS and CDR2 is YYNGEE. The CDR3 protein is CASSATGGTSLETQYF. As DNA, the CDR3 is TGTGCCAGCAGCGCTACCGGAGGGACTAGCTTAGAGACCCAGTACTTC.

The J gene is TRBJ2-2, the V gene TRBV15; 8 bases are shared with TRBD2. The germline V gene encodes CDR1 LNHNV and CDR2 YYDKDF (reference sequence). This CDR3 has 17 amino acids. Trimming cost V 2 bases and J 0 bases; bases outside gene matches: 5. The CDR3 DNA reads TGTGCCACCAGCAGACCGTTAGCGGGGCCGAACACCGGGGAGCTGTTTTTT. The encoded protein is CATSRPLAGPNTGELFF.

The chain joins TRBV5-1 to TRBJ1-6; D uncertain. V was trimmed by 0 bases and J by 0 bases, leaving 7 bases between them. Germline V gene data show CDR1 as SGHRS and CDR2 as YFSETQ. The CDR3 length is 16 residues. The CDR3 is CASSLEGSSYNSPLHF. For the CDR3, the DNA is TGCGCCAGCAGCTTGGAAGGGAGCTCCTATAATTCACCCCTCCACTTT.

This CDR3 is CASTGTGAHKQYF. CDR3 bases: TGTGCCAGCACCGGGACAGGCGCCCACAAGCAGTACTTC. The chain has TRBV19 and TRBJ2-7; TRBD1 matches 8 bases. The germline V gene has CDR1 LNHDA and CDR2 SQIVND (reference sequence). This CDR3 contains 13 residues. The J segment lost 8 bases and the V segment lost 9 bases, leaving 12 bases of the junction unmatched.

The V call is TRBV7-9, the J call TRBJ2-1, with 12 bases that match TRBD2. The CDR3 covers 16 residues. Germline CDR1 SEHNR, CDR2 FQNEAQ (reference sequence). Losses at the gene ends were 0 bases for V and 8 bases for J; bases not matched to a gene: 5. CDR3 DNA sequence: TGTGCCAGCAGCTTAGCGCAGAGACTAGCGGGAGATGAGCAGTTCTTC. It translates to CASSLAQRLAGDEQFF.

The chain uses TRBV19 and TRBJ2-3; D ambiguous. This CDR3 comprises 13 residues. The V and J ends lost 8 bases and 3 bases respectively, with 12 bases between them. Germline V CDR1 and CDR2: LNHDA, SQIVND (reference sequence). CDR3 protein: CASGRQATDTQYF. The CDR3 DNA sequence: TGTGCCAGTGGCAGGCAGGCTACAGATACGCAGTATTTT.

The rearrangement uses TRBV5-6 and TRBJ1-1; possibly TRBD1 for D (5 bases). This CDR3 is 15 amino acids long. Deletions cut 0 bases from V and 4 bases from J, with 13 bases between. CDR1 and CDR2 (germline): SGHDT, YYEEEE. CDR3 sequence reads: CASSLALGLGTEAFF. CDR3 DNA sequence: TGTGCCAGCAGCTTGGCTTTGGGACTTGGCACTGAAGCTTTCTTT.

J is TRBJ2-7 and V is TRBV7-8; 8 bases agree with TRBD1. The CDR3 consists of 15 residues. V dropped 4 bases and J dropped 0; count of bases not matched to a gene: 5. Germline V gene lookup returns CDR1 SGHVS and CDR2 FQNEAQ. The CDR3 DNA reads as TGTGCCAGCAGCTCCCCAGACAGGGGCTCCTACGAGCAGTACTTC. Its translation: CASSSPDRGSYEQYF.

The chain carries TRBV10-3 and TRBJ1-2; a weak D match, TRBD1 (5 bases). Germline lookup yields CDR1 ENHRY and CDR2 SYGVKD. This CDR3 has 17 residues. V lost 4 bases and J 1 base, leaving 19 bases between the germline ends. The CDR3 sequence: CAISVGHRGKNNYGYTF. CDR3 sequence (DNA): TGTGCCATCAGTGTCGGACACCGAGGAAAAAATAACTATGGCTACACCTTC.

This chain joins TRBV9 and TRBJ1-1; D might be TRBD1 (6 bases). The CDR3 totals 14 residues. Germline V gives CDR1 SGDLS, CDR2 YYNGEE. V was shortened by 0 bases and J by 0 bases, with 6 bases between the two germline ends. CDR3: CASSVGTVNTEAFF. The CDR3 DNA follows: TGTGCCAGCAGCGTAGGGACAGTGAACACTGAAGCTTTCTTT.

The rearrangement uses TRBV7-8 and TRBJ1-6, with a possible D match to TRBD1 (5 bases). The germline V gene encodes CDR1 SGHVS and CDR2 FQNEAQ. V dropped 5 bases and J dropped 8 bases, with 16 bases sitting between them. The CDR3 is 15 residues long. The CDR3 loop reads CASSPSWGEYSPLHF. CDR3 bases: TGTGCCAGCAGCCCCAGTTGGGGGGAATATTCACCCCTCCACTTT.

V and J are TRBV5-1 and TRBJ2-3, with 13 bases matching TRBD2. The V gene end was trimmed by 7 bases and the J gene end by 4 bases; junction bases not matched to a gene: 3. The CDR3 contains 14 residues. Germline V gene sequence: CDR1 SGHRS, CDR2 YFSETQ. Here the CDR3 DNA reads TGCGCCAGCCGGACTAGCGGGAGCTCAGATACGCAGTATTTT. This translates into CASRTSGSSDTQYF.

Here the CDR3 reads CASSDSWGPTDTQYF. The CDR3 DNA follows: TGTGCCAGCAGTGATAGTTGGGGCCCCACAGATACGCAGTATTTT. The chain carries TRBV6-1 and TRBJ2-3, with D possibly being TRBD1 (5 bases). Trimming cost V 3 bases and J 2 bases, with 12 bases left between them. Looked up from germline, CDR1 is MNHNS and CDR2 is SASEGT. The CDR3 totals 15 residues.

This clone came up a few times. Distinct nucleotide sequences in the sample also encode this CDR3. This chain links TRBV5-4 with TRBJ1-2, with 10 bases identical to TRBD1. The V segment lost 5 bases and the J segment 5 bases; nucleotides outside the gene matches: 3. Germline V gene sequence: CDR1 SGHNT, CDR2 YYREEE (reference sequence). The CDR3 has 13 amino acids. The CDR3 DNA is TGTGCCAGCAGTCTGGACAGGGGGTATGGCTACACCTTC. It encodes CASSLDRGYGYTF.

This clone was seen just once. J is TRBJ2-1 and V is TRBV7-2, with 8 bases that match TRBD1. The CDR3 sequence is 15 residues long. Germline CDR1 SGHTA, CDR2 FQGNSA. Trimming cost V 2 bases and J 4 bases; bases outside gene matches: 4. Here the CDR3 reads CASSLTGQGYNEQFF. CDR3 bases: TGTGCCAGCAGCTTAACTGGACAGGGATACAATGAGCAGTTCTTC.

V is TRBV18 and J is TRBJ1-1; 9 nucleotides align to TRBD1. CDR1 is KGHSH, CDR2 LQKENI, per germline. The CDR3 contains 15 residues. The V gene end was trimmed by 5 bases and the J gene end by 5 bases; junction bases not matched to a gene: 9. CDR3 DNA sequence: TGTGCCAGCTCAAGTACCGGGACAGGGAGAACTGAAGCTTTCTTT. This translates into CASSSTGTGRTEAFF.

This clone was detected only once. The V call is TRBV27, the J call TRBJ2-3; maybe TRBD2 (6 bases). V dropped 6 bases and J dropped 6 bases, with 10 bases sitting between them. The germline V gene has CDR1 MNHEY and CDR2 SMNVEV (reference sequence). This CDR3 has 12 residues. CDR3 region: CASRGLGDTQYF. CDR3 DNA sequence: TGTGCCAGCAGGGGACTCGGGGATACGCAGTATTTT.

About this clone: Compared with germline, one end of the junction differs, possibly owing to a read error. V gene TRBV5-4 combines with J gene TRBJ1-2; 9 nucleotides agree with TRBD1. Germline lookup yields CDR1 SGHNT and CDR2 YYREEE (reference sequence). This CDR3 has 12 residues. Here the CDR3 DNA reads TGTGCCAGCAGCTCCACAGGGGGCACTACGTTTTTC. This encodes CASSSTGGTTFF.

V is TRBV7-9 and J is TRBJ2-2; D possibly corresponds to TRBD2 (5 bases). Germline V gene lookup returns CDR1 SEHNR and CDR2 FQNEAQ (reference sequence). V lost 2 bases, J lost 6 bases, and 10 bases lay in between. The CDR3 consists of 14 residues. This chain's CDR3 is CASSLRTGSGELFF. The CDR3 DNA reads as TGTGCCAGCAGCTTACGGACTGGCTCCGGGGAGCTGTTTTTT.

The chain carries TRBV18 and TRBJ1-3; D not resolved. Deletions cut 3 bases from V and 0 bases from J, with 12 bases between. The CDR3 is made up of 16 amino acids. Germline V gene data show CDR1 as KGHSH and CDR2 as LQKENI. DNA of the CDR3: TGTGCCAGCTCACCCATGTCGACATTCTCTGGAAACACCATATATTTT. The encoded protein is CASSPMSTFSGNTIYF.

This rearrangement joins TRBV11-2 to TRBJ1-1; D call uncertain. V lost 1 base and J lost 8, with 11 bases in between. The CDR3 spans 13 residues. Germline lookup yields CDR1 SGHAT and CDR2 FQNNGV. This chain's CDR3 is CASSLADTSEAFF. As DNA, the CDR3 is TGTGCCAGCAGCTTAGCCGACACCTCAGAAGCTTTCTTT.

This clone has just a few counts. The DNA of the CDR3 is TGTGCCAGCATCCTAGAGCGGGGGGATGGCTACACCTTC. Its translation is CASILERGDGYTF. The chain carries TRBV2 and TRBJ1-2; TRBD1 might be the D (5 bases). The germline gives CDR1 SNHLY, CDR2 FYNNEI. The length of the CDR3 is 13 residues. Trimming removed 7 bases from V and 6 bases from J, with 15 bases in between.

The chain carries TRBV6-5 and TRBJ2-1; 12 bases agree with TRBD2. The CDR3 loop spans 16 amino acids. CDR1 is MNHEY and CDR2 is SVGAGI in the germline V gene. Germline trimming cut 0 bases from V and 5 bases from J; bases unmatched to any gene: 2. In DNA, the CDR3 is TGTGCCAGCAGTTACTCCGGGACTAGCGGGCACAATGAGCAGTTCTTC. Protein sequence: CASSYSGTSGHNEQFF.

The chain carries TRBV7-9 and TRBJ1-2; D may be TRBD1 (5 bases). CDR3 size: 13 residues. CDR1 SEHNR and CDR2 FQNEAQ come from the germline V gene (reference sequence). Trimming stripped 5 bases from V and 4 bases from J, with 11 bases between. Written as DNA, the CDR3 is TGTGCCAGCAGCGGAGGGGAACGCTATGGCTACACCTTC. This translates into CASSGGERYGYTF.

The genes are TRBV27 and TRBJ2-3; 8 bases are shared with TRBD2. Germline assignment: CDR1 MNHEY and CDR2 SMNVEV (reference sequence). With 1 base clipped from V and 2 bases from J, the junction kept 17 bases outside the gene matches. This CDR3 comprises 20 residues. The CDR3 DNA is TGTGCCAGCAGTTTATTCGGGCTCATGGGTCGGGAGGGATACACAGATACGCAGTATTTT. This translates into CASSLFGLMGREGYTDTQYF.

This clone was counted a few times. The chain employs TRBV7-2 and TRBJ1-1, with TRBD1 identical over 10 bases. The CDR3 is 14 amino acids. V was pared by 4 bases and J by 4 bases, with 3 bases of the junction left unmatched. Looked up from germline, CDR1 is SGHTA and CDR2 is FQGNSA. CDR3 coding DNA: TGTGCCAGCAGCTCGGGACAGGGGACCACTGAAGCTTTCTTT. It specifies CASSSGQGTTEAFF.

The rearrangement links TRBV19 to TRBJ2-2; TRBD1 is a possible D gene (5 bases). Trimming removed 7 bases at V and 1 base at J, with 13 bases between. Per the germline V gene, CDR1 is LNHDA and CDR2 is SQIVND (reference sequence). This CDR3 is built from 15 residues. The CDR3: CASKMGLGNTGELFF. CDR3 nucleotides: TGTGCCAGTAAAATGGGGCTGGGGAACACCGGGGAGCTGTTTTTT.

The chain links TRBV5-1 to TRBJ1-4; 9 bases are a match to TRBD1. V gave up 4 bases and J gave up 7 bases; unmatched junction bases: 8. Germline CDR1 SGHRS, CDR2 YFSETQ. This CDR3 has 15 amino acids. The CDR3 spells CASSNPQGAGEKLFF. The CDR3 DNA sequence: TGCGCCAGCAGCAACCCACAGGGGGCGGGTGAAAAACTGTTTTTT.

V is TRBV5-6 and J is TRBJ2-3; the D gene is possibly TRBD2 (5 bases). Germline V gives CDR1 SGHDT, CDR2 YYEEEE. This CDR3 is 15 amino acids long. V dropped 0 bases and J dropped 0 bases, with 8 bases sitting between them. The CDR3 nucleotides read TGTGCCAGCAGCTTGGGTCTAGCTAGCACAGATACGCAGTATTTT. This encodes CASSLGLASTDTQYF.

The CDR3 region has the DNA TGTGCCAGTACGTTTCAGGGCTCTCCCGAGGATGGCTACACCTTC. Translating gives CASTFQGSPEDGYTF. This chain joins TRBV19 and TRBJ1-2; D possibly corresponds to TRBD1 (5 bases). The germline CDR1 and CDR2 sequences are LNHDA and SQIVND (reference sequence). This CDR3 is 15 amino acids long. V lost 7 bases to trimming and J lost 6 bases, with 21 bases between them.